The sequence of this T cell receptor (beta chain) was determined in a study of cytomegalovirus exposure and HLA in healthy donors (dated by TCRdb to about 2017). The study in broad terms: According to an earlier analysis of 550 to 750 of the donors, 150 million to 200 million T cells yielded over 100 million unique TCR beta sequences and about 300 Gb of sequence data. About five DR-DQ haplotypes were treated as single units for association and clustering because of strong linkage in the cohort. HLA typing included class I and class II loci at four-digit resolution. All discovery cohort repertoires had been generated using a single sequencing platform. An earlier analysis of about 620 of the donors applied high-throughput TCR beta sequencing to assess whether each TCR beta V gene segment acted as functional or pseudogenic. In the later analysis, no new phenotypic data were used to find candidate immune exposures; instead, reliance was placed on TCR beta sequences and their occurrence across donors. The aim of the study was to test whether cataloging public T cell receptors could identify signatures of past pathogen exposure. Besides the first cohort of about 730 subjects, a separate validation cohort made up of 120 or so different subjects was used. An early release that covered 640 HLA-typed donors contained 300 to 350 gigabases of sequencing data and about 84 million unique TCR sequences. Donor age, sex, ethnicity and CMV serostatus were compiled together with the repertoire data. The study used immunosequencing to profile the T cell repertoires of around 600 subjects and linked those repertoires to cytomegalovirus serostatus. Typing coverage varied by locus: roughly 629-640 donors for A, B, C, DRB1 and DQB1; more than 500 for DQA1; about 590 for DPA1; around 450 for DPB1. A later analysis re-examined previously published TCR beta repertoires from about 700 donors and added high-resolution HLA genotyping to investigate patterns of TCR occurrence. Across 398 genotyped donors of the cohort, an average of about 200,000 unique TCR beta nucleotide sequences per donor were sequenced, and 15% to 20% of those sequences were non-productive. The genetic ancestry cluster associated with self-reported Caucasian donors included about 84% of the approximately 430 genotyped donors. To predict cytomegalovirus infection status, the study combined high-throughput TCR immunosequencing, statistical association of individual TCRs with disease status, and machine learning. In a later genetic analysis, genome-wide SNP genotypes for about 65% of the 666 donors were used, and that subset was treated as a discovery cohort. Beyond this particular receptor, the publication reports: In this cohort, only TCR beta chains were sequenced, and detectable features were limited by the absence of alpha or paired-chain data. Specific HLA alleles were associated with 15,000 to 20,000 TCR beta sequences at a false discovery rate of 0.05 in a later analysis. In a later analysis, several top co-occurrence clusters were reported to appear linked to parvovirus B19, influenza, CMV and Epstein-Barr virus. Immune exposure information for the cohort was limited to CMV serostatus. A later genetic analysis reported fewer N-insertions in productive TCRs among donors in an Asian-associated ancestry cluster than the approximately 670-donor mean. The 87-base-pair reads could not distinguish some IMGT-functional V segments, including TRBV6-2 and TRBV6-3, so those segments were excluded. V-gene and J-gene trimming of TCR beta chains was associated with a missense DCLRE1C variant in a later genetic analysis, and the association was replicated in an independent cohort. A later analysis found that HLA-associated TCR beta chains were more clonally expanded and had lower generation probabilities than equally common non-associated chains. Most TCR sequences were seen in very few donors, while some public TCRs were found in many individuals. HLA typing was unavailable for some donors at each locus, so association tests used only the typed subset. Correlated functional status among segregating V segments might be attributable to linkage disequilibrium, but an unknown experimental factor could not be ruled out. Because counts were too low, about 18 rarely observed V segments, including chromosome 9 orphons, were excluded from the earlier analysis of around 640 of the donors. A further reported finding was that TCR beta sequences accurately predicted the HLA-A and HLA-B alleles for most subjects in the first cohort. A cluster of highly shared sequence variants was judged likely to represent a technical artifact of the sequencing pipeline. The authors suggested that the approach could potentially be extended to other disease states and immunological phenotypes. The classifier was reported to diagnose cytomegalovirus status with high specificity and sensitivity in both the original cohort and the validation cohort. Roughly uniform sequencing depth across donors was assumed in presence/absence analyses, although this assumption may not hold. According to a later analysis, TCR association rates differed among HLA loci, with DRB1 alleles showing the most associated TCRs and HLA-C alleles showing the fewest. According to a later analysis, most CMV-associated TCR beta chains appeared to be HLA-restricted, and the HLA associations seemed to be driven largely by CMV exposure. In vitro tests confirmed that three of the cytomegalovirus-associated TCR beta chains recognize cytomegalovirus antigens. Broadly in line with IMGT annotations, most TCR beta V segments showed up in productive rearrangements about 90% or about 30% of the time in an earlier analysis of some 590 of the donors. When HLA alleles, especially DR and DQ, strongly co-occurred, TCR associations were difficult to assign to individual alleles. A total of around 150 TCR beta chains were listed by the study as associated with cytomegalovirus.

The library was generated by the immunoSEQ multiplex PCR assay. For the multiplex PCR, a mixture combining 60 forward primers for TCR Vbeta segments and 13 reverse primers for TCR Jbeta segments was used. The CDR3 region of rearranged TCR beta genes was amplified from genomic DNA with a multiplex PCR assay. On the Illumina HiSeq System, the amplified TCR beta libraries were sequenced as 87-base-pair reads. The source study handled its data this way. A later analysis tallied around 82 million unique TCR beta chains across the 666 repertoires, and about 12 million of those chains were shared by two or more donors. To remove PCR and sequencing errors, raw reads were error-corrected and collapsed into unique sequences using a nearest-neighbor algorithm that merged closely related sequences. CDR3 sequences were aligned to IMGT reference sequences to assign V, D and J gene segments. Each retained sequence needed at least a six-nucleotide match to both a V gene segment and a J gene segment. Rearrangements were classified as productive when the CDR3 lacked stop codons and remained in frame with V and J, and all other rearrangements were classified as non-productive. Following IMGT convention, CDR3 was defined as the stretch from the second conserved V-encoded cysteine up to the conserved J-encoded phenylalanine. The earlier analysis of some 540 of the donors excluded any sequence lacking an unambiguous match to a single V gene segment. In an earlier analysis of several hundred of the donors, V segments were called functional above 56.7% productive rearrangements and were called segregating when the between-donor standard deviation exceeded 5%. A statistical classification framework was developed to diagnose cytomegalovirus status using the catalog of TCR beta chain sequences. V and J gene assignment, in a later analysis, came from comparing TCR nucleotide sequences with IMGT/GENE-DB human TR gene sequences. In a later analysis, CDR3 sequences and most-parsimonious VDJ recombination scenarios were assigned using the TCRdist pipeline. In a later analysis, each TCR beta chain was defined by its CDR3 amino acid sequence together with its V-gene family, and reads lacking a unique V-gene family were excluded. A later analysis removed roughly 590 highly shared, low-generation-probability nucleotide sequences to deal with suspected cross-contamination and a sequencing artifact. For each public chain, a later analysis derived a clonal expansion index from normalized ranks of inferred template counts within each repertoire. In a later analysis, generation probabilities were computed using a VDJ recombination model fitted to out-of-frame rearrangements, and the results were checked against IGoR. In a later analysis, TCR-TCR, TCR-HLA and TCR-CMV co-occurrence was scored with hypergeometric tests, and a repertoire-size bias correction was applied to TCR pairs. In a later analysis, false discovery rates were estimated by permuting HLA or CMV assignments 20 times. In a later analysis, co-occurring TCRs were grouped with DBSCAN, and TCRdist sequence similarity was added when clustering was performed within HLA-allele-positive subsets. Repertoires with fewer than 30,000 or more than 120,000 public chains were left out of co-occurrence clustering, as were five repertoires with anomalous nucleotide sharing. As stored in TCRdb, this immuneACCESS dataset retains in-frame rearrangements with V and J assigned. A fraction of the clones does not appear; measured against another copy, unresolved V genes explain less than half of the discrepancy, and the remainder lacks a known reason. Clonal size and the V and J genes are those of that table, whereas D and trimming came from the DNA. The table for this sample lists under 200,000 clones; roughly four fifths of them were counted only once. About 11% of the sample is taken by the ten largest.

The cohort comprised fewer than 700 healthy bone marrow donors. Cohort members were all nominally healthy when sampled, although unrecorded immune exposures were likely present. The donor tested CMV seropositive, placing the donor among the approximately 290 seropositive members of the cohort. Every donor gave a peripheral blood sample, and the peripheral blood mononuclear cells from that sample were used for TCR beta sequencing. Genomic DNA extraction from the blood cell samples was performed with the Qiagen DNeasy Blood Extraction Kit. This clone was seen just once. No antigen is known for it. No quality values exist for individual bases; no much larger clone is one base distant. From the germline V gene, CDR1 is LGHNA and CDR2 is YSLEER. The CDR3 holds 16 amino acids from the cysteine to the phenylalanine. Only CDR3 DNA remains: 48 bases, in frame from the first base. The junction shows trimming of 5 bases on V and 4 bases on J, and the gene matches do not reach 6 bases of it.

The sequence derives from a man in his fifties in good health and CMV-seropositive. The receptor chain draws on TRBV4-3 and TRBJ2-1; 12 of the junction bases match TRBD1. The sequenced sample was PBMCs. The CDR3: CASSDGTGGPYNEQFF. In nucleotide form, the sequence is TGCGCCAGCAGCGACGGGACAGGGGGCCCGTACAATGAGCAGTTCTTC.